Below are 5 T cell receptor beta chains sequenced from a single sample in a study of blood T cells in healthy people across ages. PCR was performed a second time for roughly 7 to 11 cycles using a sample-barcoded 5' primer and a J-beta primer mix. TCRdb called the 5' RACE reads again in MiXCR, with one record for every CDR3 protein. The table has roughly 1.5 million distinct CDR3 sequences, roughly two fifths seen once. The sequenced material came from blood. Receptors originate from a woman younger than 35 in good health.

This chain joins TRBV6-2 or TRBV6-3 and TRBJ1-2, with 9 bases aligning to TRBD1. Losses at the gene ends were 6 bases for V and 5 bases for J; bases not matched to a gene: 7. Germline V gene data show CDR1 as MNHEY and CDR2 as SVGEGT. The CDR3 covers 14 residues. CDR3 nucleotide sequence: TGTGCCAGCAGATCAACCGGGACAGGGTATGGCTACACCTTC. Translated: CASRSTGTGYGYTF.

V is TRBV6-2 or TRBV6-3 and J is TRBJ1-5; TRBD1 is a possible D gene (6 bases). Germline V CDR1 and CDR2: MNHEY, SVGEGT. V was shortened by 5 bases and J by 0 bases, with 17 bases between the two germline ends. The CDR3 is 17 amino acids. CDR3 coding DNA: TGTGCCAGCAGTGATGACAGGAGCCGAAATAGCAATCAGCCCCAGCATTTT. Translated: CASSDDRSRNSNQPQHF.

The rearrangement links TRBV10-3 to TRBJ2-3, with no clear D. This CDR3 region has 14 residues. Looked up from germline, CDR1 is ENHRY and CDR2 is SYGVKD. Deletions cut 0 bases from V and 6 bases from J, with 10 bases between. The CDR3 DNA reads as TGTGCCATCAGTGAGTCGAATGCCCAGGATACGCAGTATTTT. It yields the protein CAISESNAQDTQYF.

This clonotype was seen a few times. The junction departs from germline at one end; a sequencing error may be responsible. The chain combines TRBV27 with TRBJ1-4; unclear D gene. This CDR3 has 14 amino acids. Germline CDR1 MNHEY, CDR2 SMNVEV (reference sequence). In DNA form, the CDR3 reads TGTGCCAGCCGTTTACACGGGTCTAATGAAAAACTGTTTTTT. Translating it yields CASRLHGSNEKLFF.

The CDR3 here is CASSQSRTSGKYSEQYF. The CDR3 DNA reads as TGTGCCAGCAGCCAAAGCCGGACTAGCGGGAAATACAGTGAGCAGTACTTC. The chain uses TRBV3-1 and TRBJ2-5; 12 bases are shared with TRBD2. The CDR3 is 17 residues long. Germline-derived CDR1 and CDR2 are LGHDT and YNNKEL (reference sequence). With 2 bases clipped from V and 11 bases from J, the junction kept 15 bases outside the gene matches.